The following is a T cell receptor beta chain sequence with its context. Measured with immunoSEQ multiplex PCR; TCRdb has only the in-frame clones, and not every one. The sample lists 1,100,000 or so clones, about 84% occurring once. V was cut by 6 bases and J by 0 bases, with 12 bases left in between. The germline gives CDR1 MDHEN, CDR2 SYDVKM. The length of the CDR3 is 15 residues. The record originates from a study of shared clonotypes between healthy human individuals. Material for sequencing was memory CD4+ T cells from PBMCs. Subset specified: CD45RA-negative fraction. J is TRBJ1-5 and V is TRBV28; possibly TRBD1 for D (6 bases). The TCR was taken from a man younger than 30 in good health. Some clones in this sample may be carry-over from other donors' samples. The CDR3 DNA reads TGTGCCAGCAGAGGGGGGGGCCATAGCAATCAGCCCCAGCATTTT. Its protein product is CASRGGGHSNQPQHF.